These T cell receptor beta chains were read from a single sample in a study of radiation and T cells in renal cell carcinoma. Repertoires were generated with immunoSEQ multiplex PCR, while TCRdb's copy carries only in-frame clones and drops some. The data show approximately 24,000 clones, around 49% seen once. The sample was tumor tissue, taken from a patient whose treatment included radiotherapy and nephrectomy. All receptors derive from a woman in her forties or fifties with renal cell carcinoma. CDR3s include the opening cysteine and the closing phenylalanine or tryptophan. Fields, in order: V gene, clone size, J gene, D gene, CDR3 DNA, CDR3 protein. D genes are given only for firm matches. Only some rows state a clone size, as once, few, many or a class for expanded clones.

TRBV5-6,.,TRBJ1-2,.,TGTGCCAGCAGTTGGATGGGGGGCGACTATGGCTACACCTTC,CASSWMGGDYGYTF
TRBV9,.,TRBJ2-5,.,TGTGCCAGCAGCGCACGGGACTACCAAGAGACCCAGTACTTC,CASSARDYQETQYF
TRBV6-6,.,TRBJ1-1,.,TGTGCCAGCAGCGGGGGGGCGAGCACTGAAGCTTTCTTT,CASSGGASTEAFF
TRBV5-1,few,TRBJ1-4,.,TGCGCCAGCAGCTTAGGGGGGTTCGATGAAAAACTGTTTTTT,CASSLGGFDEKLFF
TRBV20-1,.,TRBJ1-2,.,TGCAGTGTTCCCAGCATCTATGGCTACACCTTC,CSVPSIYGYTF
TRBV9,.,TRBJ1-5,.,TGTGCCAGCAGCCCCCCCGAGGCGTATCAGCCCCAGCATTTT,CASSPPEAYQPQHF
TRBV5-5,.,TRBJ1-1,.,TGTGCCAGCGGTGAGGGGACTGAAGCTTTCTTT,CASGEGTEAFF
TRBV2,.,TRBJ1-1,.,TGTGCCAGCAGTGGAGGTCGGCGGATGAACACTGAAGCTTTCTTT,CASSGGRRMNTEAFF
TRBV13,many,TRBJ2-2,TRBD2,TGTGCCAGCAGATGGCGGGGGGCCGACACCGGGGAGCTGTTTTTT,CASRWRGADTGELFF
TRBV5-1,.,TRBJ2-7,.,TGCGCCAGCAGCGCCGAGGTGAGCTCGTACGAGCAGTACTTC,CASSAEVSSYEQYF
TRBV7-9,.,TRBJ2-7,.,TGTGCCAGCAGCACCCCGGGACTGTGGGCCTACGAGCAGTACTTC,CASSTPGLWAYEQYF
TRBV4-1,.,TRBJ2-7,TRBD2,TGCGCCAGCAGCCAATACGCGGGGGGAACAGTAGCCTACGAGCAGTACTTC,CASSQYAGGTVAYEQYF
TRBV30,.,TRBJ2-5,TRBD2,TGTGCCTGGACGGGGGGGGTAGTCTCAGGGGCCCAGTACTTC,CAWTGGVVSGAQYF
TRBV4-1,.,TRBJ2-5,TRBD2,TGCGCCAGCAGCCATAGCGGGGAGTCCCGGGAGACCCAGTACTTC,CASSHSGESRETQYF
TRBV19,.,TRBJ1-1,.,TGTGCCAGTAGTATCCGAGACAGTAACACTGAAGCTTTCTTT,CASSIRDSNTEAFF
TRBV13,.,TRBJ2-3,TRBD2,TGTGCCAGCAGCTTAGAGACTAGCGGGGGCCGAGGTACAGATACGCAGTATTTT,CASSLETSGGRGTDTQYF
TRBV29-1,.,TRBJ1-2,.,TGCAGCGTTGACCCTGGGGACGGGCGGAATCGCTACACCTTC,CSVDPGDGRNRYTF
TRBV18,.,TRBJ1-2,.,TGTGCCAGCTCACCCTCGGTGGAGGGGGGTACGGGAGGCTACACCTTC,CASSPSVEGGTGGYTF
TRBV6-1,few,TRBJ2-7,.,TGTGCCAGCAGTGAAGGGGTCGTGACGGGCTCCTACGAGCAGTACTTC,CASSEGVVTGSYEQYF
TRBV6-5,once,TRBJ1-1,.,TGTGCCAGCCGGATCTCGGGGACTTTCACTGAAGCTTTCTTT,CASRISGTFTEAFF
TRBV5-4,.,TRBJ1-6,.,TGTGCCAGCAGCTTGGGGGGACTCTCCTATAATTCACCCCTCCACTTT,CASSLGGLSYNSPLHF
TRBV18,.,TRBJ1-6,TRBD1,TGTGCCAGCTCACCAATCCGGACAGGGGGCGTGAATTCACCCCTCCACTTT,CASSPIRTGGVNSPLHF
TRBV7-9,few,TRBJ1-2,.,TGTGCCAGCAGCTTTTTGAGGGCTCTAAGCGGTGGCTACACCTTC,CASSFLRALSGGYTF
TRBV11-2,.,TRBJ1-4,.,TGTGCCAGCAGCTCAGAGGGGTTCGGGAACGAAAAACTGTTTTTT,CASSSEGFGNEKLFF
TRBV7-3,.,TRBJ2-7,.,TGTGCCAGCAGCTCCTTGGACAGCCGGGAGCAGTACTTC,CASSSLDSREQYF
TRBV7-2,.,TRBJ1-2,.,TGTGCCAGCAGCTTGCAGGTTAACTATGGCTACACCTTC,CASSLQVNYGYTF
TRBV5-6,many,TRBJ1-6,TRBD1,TGTGCCAGCAGCTTTAGGGGACAGGGGAATTCACCCCTCCACTTT,CASSFRGQGNSPLHF
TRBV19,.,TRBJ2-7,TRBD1,TGTGCCAGTAGCTTCCGGGACAGGGACGAGCAGTACTTC,CASSFRDRDEQYF
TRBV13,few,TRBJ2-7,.,TGTGCCAGCAGCTTAGGCCTGACAGGAGGGGAGCAGTACTTC,CASSLGLTGGEQYF
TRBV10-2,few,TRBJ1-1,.,TGCGCCAGCACCTACAGTATGAACACTGAAGCTTTCTTT,CASTYSMNTEAFF
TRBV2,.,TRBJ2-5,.,TGTGCCACCCATGGGGGGGAGACCCAGTACTTC,CATHGGETQYF
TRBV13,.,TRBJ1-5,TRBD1,TGTGCCAGCAGCTTTGGGACAGGGGGGAATAGCAATCAGCCCCAGCATTTT,CASSFGTGGNSNQPQHF
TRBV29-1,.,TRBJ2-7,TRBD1,TGCAGCGTTGCACCCAGGGGGCTGGGCGAGCAGTACTTC,CSVAPRGLGEQYF
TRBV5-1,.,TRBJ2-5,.,TGCGCCAGCAGCTTGGAGGGGTTTCTTTTTACCGAGACCCAGTACTTC,CASSLEGFLFTETQYF